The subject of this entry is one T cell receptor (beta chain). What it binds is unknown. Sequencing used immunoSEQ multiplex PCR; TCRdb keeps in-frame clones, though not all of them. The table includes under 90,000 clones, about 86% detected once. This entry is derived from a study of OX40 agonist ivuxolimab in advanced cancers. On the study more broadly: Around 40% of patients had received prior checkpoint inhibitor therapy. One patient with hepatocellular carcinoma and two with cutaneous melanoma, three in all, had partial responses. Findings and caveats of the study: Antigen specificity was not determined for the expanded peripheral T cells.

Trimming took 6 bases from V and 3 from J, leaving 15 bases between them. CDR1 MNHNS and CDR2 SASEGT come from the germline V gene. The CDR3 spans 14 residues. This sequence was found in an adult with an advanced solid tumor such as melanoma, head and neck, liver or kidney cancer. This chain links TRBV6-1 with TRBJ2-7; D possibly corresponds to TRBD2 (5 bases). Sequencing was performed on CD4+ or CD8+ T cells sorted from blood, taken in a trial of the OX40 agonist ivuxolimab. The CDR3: CASSPTGVNYEQYF. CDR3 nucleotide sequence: TGTGCCAGCAGCCCGACCGGGGTCAACTACGAGCAGTACTTC.